Described below is a single TCR beta chain sequence and its context. Its antigen is unknown. The sample is drawn from a study of post-analysis software for immune sequencing data. As for the study in general: Relapsing-remitting, secondary progressive and progressive-relapsing forms of multiple sclerosis all featured among disease courses. Findings and limits, study-wide: Among five TRBV segments more frequent in patients than controls were TRBV5-6, TRBV5-1 and TRBV20-1.

The CDR3 length is 13 residues. With 5 bases removed from V and 6 bases from J, the gap between germline ends came to 11 bases. Germline V CDR1 and CDR2: SGHTA, FQGTGA. Sequencing libraries made from TCR beta cDNA carried unique molecular identifiers. TCRdb processed the PCR reads anew with MiXCR; each CDR3 protein has one entry. The sample contains hundreds of thousands of distinct CDR3 sequences, roughly 46% of which appear only once. The sample was blood. The chain links TRBV7-3 to TRBJ2-1; D is uncertain. This receptor was taken from a girl aged 5-17 years with multiple sclerosis. CDR3 bases: TGTGCCAGCAGCCCCCAGGCGAGCAATGAGCAGTTCTTC. Its translation: CASSPQASNEQFF.